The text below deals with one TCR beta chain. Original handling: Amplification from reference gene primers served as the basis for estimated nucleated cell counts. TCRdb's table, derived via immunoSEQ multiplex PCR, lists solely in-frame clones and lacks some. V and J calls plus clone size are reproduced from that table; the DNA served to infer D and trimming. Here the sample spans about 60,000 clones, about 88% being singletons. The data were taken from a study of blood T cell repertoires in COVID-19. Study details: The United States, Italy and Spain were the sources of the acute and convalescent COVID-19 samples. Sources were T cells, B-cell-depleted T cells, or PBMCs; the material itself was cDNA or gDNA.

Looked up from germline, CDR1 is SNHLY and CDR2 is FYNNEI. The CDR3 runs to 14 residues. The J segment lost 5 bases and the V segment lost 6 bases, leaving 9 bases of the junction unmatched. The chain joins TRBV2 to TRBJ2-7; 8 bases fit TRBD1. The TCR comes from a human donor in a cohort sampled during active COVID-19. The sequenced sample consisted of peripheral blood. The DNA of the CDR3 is TGTGCCAGCAGCGGAGGACAGGGTCGCAACGAGCAGTACTTC. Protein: CASSGGQGRNEQYF.